This T cell receptor beta chain was captured in a study of OX40 agonist ivuxolimab in advanced cancers. The data were produced by immunoSEQ multiplex PCR, yet TCRdb's version contains in-frame clones alone and is incomplete. The sample includes about 33,000 clones, 81% of them seen just once. The CDR3 runs 15 residues. The V gene lost 6 bases and the J gene lost 7 bases, with 19 bases spanning the gap. Germline V lookup: CDR1 SGHTA, CDR2 FQGTGA. The V gene is TRBV7-3, the J gene TRBJ2-1; tentative D call: TRBD1 (6 bases). The sequencing used CD4+ or CD8+ T cells sorted from blood, collected in a trial of the OX40 agonist ivuxolimab. This receptor was taken from an adult with an advanced solid tumor such as melanoma, head and neck, liver or kidney cancer. CDR3 coding DNA: TGTGCCAGCAGTGAGACCGGGACAACCGGGAATGAGCAGTTCTTC. Translated: CASSETGTTGNEQFF.